This T cell receptor (beta chain) comes out of a study of T-cell reconstitution after alpha-beta-depleted transplantation in children. The germline V gene has CDR1 ENHRY and CDR2 SYGVKD. The length of the CDR3 is 14 residues. Trimming stripped 2 bases from V and 3 bases from J, with 9 bases between. This clonotype was counted ten times or more. Preparation of the TCRbeta library involved a method that used unique molecular identifiers. Using its own MiXCR run on the PCR reads, TCRdb lists one record per CDR3 protein. The sample consists of 150,000 to 250,000 distinct CDR3 sequences, 13% to 15% of them appearing once.

The input for sequencing was PBMCs from the stem cell graft donor, taken from the stem cell graft. The clonotype originates from a human donor who donated a stem cell graft to a child with acute lymphoblastic leukemia. The V gene is TRBV10-3, the J gene TRBJ2-3; D remains unclear. CDR3 residues: CAISEGEITDTQYF. CDR3 coding DNA: TGTGCCATCAGTGAGGGGGAAATTACAGATACGCAGTATTTT.